This passage covers 8 T cell receptor beta chains from one sample sequenced in a study of T cell changes during pregnancy in multiple sclerosis. Method: immunoSEQ multiplex PCR; TCRdb's copy keeps in-frame clones and lacks some. The table lists around 68,000 clones, under 95% of them singletons, with approximately 0.44% in the top ten. The sample here was CD4+ T cells from peripheral blood mononuclear cells, taken before pregnancy. Receptors were obtained from a female donor with multiple sclerosis, enrolled in a pregnancy study.

This clone was recorded once. This chain connects TRBV7-2 to TRBJ2-2; TRBD2 agrees at 12 bases. V gave up 5 bases and J gave up 4 bases; unmatched junction bases: 5. From germline, CDR1 is SGHTA and CDR2 FQGNSA. The CDR3 has 16 amino acids. CDR3 sequence (DNA): TGTGCCAGCAGCCCTAGCGGGGGGGCGGTCACCGGGGAGCTGTTTTTT. Translated, it gives CASSPSGGAVTGELFF.

This clone came up a few times. V and J are TRBV6-1 and TRBJ1-2, with D unclear. Per germline, CDR1 MNHNS and CDR2 SASEGT. This CDR3 has 15 amino acids. V gave up 6 bases and J gave up 5 bases, with 19 bases separating them. CDR3 loop: CASRLFHRAGYGYTF. Here the CDR3 DNA reads TGTGCCAGCAGACTCTTCCATCGGGCGGGGTATGGCTACACCTTC.

The chain joins TRBV27 to TRBJ2-7; weak D call: TRBD2 (6 bases). V was shortened by 7 bases and J by 6 bases, with 19 bases between the two germline ends. Germline lookup yields CDR1 MNHEY and CDR2 SMNVEV (reference sequence). The CDR3 totals 14 residues. The CDR3 sequence: CASTDLARRGEQYF. DNA for the CDR3: TGTGCCAGCACCGACCTGGCGCGGCGGGGCGAGCAGTACTTC.

The V call is TRBV5-5, the J call TRBJ1-1, with D perhaps TRBD1 (6 bases). The CDR3 runs to 13 residues. V was cut by 4 bases and J by 4 bases, with 11 bases left in between. Germline V gives CDR1 SGHKS, CDR2 YYEKEE (reference sequence). CDR3 in amino acids: CASSRSGVTEAFF. In nucleotides, the CDR3 is TGTGCCAGCAGCCGTTCAGGGGTCACTGAAGCTTTCTTT.

This clone was observed a single time. The chain employs TRBV7-6 and TRBJ1-2; D may be TRBD1 (6 bases). The V gene's germline CDR1 is SGHVS and CDR2 FNYEAQ. With 4 bases removed from V and 4 bases from J, the gap between germline ends came to 16 bases. The CDR3 is made up of 15 amino acids. The chain's CDR3 is CASSSTGIPGYGYTF. The CDR3 DNA follows: TGTGCCAGCAGCTCCACAGGGATACCGGGCTATGGCTACACCTTC.

The chain employs TRBV9 and TRBJ2-2, with 7 positions matching TRBD2. V was pared by 3 bases and J by 1 base, with 3 bases of the junction left unmatched. CDR3 size: 15 residues. The germline V gene encodes CDR1 SGDLS and CDR2 YYNGEE. In DNA form, the CDR3 reads TGTGCCAGCAGCGCAGAGCGGGAGAACACCGGGGAGCTGTTTTTT. This translates into CASSAERENTGELFF.

The V and J genes are TRBV6-6 and TRBJ2-3; 9 nucleotides match TRBD2. CDR1 MNHNY and CDR2 SVGAGI come from the germline V gene (reference sequence). Losses at the gene ends were 7 bases for V and 8 bases for J; bases not matched to a gene: 16. The length of the CDR3 is 16 residues. The CDR3 DNA is TGTGCCAGCACCTACTGGGCGGGGGGGCCGAGTCGTACGCAGTATTTT. Translated, it gives CASTYWAGGPSRTQYF.

The rearrangement links TRBV7-2 to TRBJ1-2; TRBD1 might be the D (5 bases). The CDR3 contains 14 residues. Germline V gene data show CDR1 as SGHTA and CDR2 as FQGNSA. V lost 4 bases and J 7 bases, leaving 16 bases between the germline ends. CDR3 residues: CASSSDTAWGGYTF. CDR3 coding DNA: TGTGCCAGCAGCTCGGACACTGCTTGGGGTGGCTACACCTTC.